Given below is one T cell receptor beta chain in context. Its target is not known. Naive-designated CD8 cells lacked CD45RO, were positively enriched for CCR7, and omitted terminally differentiated effector memory CD45RA+ cells. The source of the sample is a study of shared clonotypes between healthy human individuals. Study details: Donors had three CD4 naive, three CD4 memory, two CD8 naive and one CD8 memory plate apiece. Broader study findings: Generation probabilities were higher for clonotypes shared across all four sorted-subset donors than for unshared ones. Enrolling few donors narrowed the genetic and exposure-history diversity that was represented.

Over several immunoSEQ plates, each subset's genomic DNA was distributed in even portions. Using immunoSEQ multiplex PCR, the repertoire was profiled, and TCRdb retains in-frame clones only, with some absent. The data show some 2.1 million clones, around 96% seen once. The V gene lost 0 bases and the J gene lost 1 base, with 16 bases spanning the gap. Germline assignment: CDR1 SGHRS and CDR2 YFSETQ. The CDR3 extends over 17 amino acids. V usage is TRBV5-1 and J usage is TRBJ1-1; no firm D call. The sequence was collected from a man in his late teens or twenties in good health. The sequenced sample consisted of naive CD8+ T cells sorted from blood. CDR3 nucleotide sequence: TGCGCCAGCAGCTTGGGATATGGCAGGCTAGAGAACACTGAAGCTTTCTTT. Translation: CASSLGYGRLENTEAFF.